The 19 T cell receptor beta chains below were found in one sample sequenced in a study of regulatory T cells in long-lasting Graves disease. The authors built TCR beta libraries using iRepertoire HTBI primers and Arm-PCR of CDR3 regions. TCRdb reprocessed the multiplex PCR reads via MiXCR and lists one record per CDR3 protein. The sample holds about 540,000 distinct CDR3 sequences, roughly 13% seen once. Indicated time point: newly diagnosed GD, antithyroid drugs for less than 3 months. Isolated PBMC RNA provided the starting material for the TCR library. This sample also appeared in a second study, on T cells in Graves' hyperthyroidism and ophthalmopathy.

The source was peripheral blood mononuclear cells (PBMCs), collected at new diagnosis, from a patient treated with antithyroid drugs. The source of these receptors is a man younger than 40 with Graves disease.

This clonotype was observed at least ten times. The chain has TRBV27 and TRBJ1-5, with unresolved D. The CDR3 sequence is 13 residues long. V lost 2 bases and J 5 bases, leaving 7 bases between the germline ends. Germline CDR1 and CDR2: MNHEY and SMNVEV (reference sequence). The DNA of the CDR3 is TGTGCCAGCAGTTTAAGCTGGTATCAGCCCCAGCATTTT. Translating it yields CASSLSWYQPQHF.

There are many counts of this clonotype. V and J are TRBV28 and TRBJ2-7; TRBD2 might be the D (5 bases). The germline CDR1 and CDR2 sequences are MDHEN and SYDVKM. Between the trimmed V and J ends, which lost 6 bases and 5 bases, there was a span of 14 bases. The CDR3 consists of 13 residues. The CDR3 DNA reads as TGTGCCAGCAGCCGAACTAGTCCGCACGAGCAGTACTTC. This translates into CASSRTSPHEQYF. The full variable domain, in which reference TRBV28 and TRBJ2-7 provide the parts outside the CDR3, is DVKVTQSSRYLVKRTGEKVFLECVQDMDHENMFWYRQDPGLGLRLIYFSYDVKMKEKGDIPEGYSVSREKKERFSLILESASTNQTSMYLCASSRTSPHEQYFGPGTRLTVT.

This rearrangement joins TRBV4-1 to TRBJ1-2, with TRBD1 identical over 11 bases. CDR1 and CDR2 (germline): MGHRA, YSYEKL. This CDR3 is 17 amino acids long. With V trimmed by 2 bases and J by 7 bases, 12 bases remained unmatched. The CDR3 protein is CASSQNPSRTGGSGYTF. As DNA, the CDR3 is TGCGCCAGCAGCCAAAACCCCTCCCGGACAGGGGGCTCTGGCTACACCTTC.

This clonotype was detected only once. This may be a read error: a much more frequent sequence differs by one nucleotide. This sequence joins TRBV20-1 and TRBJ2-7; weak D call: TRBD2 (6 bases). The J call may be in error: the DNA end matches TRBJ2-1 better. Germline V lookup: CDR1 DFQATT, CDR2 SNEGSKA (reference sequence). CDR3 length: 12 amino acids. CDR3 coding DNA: TGCAGTGCTAGAGGACTAGACCGCGAGCAGTTCTTC. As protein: CSARGLDREQFF.

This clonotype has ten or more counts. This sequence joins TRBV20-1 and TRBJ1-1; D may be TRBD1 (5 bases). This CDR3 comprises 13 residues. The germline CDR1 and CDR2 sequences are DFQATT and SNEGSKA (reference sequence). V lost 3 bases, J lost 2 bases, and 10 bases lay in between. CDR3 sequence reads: CSARGQLNTEAFF. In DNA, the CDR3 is TGCAGTGCTAGGGGGCAGCTAAACACTGAAGCTTTCTTT.

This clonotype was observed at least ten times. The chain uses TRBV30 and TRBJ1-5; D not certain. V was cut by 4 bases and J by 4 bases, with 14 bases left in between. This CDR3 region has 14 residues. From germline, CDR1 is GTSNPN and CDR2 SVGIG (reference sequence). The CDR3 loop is CAWTKGNGNQPQHF. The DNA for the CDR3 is TGTGCCTGGACCAAGGGCAACGGGAATCAGCCCCAGCATTTT.

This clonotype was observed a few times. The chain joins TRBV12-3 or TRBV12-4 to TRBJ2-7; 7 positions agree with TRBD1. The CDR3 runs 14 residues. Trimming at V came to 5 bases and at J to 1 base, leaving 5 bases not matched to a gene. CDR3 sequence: CASSLQGVSYEQYF. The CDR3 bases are TGTGCCAGCAGTCTTCAGGGGGTTTCCTACGAGCAGTACTTC.

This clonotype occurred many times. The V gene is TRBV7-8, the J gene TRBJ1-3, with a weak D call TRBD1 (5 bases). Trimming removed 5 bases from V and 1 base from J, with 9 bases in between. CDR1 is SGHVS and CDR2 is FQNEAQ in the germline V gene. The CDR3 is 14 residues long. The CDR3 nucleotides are TGTGCCAGCAGCCCGGAGGGGTCTGGAAACACCATATATTTT. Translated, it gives CASSPEGSGNTIYF. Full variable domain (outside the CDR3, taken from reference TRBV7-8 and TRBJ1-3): GAGVSQSPRYKVAKRGQDVALRCDPISGHVSLFWYQQALGQGPEFLTYFQNEAQLDKSGLPSDRFFAERPEGSVSTLKIQRTQQEDSAVYLCASSPEGSGNTIYFGEGSWLTVV.

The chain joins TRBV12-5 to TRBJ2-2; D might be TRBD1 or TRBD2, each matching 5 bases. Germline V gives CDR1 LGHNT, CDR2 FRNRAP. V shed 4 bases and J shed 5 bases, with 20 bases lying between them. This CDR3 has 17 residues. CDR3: CASGSSLAGAETGELFF. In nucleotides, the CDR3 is TGTGCTAGTGGTTCCTCCCTTGCCGGGGCGGAGACCGGGGAGCTGTTTTTT.

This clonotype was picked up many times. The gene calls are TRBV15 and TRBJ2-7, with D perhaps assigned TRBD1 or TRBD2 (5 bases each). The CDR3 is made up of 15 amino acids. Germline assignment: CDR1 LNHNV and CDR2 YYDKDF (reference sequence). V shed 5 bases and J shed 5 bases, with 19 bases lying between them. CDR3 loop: CATSGSRGPRDEQYF. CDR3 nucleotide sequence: TGTGCCACCAGCGGGTCTCGGGGACCCCGGGACGAGCAGTACTTC.

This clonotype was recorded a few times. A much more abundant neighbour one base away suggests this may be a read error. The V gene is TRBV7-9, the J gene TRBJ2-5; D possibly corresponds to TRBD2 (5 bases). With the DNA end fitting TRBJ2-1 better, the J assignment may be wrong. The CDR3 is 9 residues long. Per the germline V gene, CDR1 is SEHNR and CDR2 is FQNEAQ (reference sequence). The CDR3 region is CATGDEQFF. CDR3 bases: TGTGCCACCGGGGATGAGCAGTTCTTC.

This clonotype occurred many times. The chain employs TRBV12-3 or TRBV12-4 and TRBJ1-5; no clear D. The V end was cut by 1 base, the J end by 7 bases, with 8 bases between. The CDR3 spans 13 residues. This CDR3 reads CASSLGRRQPQHF. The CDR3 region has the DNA TGTGCCAGCAGTTTAGGCAGGCGGCAGCCCCAGCATTTT.

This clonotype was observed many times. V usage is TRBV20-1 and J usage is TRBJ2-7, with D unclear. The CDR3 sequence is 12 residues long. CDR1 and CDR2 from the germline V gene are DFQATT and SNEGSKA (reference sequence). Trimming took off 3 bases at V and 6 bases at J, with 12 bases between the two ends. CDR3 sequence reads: CSARESTGEQYF. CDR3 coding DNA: TGCAGTGCTAGGGAATCGACCGGCGAGCAGTACTTC.

The CDR3 DNA sequence: TGCAGCGGGTGGGGGAATGAAAAACTGTTTTTT. Encoded protein: CSGWGNEKLFF. This chain uses TRBV29-1 with TRBJ1-4; weak D call: TRBD1 (5 bases). The CDR3 is made up of 11 amino acids. Germline values: CDR1 SQVTM, CDR2 ANQGSEA. Trimming took off 7 bases at V and 5 bases at J, with 8 bases between the two ends.

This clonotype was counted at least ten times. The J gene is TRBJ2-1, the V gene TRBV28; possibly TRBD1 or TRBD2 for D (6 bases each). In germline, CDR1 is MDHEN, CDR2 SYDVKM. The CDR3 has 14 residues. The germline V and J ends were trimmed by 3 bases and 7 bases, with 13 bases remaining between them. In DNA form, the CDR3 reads TGTGCCAGCAGTTTGAGGGGGACTCCGAATGAGCAGTTCTTC. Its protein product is CASSLRGTPNEQFF.

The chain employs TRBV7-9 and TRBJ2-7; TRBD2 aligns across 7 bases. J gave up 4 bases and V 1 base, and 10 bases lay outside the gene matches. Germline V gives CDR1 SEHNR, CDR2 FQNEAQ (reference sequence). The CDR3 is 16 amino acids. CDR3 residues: CASSLERSSGVYEQYF. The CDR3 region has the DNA TGTGCCAGCAGCTTAGAGAGGTCTAGCGGAGTATACGAGCAGTACTTC.

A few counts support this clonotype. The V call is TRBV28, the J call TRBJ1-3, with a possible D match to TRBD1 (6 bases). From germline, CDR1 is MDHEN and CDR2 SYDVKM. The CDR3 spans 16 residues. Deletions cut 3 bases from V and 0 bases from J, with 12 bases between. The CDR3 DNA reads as TGTGCCAGCAGTTTGGCTACAGGGAACTCTGGAAACACCATATATTTT. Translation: CASSLATGNSGNTIYF.

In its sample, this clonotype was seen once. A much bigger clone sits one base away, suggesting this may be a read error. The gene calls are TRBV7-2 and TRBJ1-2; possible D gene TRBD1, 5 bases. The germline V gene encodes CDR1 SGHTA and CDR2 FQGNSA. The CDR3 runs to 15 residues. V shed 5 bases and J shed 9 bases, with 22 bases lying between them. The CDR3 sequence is CASSPYDTGGGSYTF. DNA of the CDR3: TGTGCCAGCAGCCCCTACGACACCGGGGGTGGTAGCTACACCTTC.

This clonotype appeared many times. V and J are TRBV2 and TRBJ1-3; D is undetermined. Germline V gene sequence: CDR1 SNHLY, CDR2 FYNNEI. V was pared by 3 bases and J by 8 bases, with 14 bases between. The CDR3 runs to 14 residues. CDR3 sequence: CASSEDGLGDTIYF. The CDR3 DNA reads TGTGCCAGCAGTGAGGATGGTTTAGGCGACACCATATATTTT. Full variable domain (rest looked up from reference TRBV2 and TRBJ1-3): EPEVTQTPSHQVTQMGQEVILRCVPISNHLYFYWYRQILGQKVEFLVSFYNNEISEKSEIFDDQFSVERPDGSNFTLKIRSTKLEDSAMYFCASSEDGLGDTIYFGEGSWLTVV.